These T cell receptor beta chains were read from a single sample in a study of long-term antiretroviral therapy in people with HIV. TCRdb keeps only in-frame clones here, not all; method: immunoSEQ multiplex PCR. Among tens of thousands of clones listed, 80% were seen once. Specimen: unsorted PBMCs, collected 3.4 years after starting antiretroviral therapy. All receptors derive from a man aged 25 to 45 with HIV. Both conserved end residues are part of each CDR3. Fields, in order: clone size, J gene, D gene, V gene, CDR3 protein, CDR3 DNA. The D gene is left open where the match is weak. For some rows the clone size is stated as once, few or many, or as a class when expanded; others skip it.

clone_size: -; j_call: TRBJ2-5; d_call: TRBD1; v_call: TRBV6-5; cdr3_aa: CATARQGARETQYF; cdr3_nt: TGTGCCACCGCGCGACAGGGGGCGCGGGAGACCCAGTACTTC
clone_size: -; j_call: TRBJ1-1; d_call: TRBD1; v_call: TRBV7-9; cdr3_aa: CASSGQGGITEAFF; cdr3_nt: TGTGCCAGCAGCGGACAGGGGGGTATAACTGAAGCTTTCTTT
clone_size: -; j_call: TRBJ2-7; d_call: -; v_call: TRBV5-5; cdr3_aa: CASSLVGRSYEQYF; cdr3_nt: TGTGCCAGCAGCTTGGTGGGCCGTTCCTACGAGCAGTACTTC
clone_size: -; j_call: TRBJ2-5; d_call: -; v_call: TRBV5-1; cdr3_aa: CASSLLLGNQETQYF; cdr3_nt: TGCGCCAGCAGCTTGCTGCTGGGCAACCAAGAGACCCAGTACTTC
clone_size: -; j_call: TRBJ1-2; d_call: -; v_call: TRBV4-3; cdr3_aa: CASSQEPTGTLSYGYTF; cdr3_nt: TGCGCCAGCAGCCAAGAGCCAACCGGGACTTTGTCCTATGGCTACACCTTC
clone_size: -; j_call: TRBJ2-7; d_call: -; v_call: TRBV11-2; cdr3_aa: CASSLGWGILAYEQYF; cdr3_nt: TGTGCCAGCAGCTTAGGGTGGGGCATCCTTGCCTACGAGCAGTACTTC
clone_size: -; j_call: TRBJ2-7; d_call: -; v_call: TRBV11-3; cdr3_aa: CASSSMTGTYEQYF; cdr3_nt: TGTGCCAGCAGCTCCATGACAGGAACCTACGAGCAGTACTTC
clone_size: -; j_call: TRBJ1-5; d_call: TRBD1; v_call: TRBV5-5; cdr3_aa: CASSLVGQGIQPQHF; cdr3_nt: TGTGCCAGCAGCTTGGTAGGACAGGGGATCCAGCCCCAGCATTTT
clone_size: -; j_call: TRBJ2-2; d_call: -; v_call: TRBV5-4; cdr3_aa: CASSSMGGHVTGELFF; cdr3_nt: TGTGCCAGCAGCTCGATGGGGGGACACGTCACCGGGGAGCTGTTTTTT
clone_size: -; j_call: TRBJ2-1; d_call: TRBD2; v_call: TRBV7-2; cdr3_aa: CASSLELAGLRINEQFF; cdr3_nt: TGTGCCAGCAGCTTAGAACTAGCGGGGCTCCGGATCAATGAGCAGTTCTTC
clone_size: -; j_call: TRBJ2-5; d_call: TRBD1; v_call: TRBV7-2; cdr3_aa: CASSAGTGWSETQYF; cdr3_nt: TGTGCCAGCAGCGCCGGGACAGGATGGTCCGAGACCCAGTACTTC
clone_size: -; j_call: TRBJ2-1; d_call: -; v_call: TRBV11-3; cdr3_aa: CASSRGGIGYNEQFF; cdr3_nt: TGTGCCAGCAGCCGAGGGGGAATCGGCTACAATGAGCAGTTCTTC
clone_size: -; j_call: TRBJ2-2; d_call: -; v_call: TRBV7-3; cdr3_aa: CASSSLGGIGELFF; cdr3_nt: TGTGCCAGCAGCTCCCTCGGTGGCATCGGGGAGCTGTTTTTT
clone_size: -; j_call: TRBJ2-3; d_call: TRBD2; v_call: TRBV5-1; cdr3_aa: CASSVGLAGAGPDTQYF; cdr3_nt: TGCGCCAGCAGCGTGGGACTAGCGGGAGCGGGTCCCGATACGCAGTATTTT
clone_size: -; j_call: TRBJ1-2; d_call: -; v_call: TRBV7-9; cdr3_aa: CASSMPLNYGYTF; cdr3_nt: TGTGCCAGCAGCATGCCCCTAAATTATGGCTACACCTTC
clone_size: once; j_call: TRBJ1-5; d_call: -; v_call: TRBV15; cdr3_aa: CATSRGTASHFLYQPQHF; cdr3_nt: TGTGCCACCAGCAGAGGGACCGCGTCCCACTTCTTATATCAGCCCCAGCATTTT
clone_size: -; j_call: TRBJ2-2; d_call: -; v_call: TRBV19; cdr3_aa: CASSITGFYAGELFF; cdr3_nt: TGTGCCAGTAGTATTACAGGGTTTTACGCCGGGGAGCTGTTTTTT
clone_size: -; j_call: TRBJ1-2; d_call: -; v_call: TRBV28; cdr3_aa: CASSSGPTNYGYTF; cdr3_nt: TGTGCCAGCAGTTCGGGACCCACCAACTATGGCTACACCTTC
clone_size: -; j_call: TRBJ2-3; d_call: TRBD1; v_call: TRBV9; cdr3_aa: CASSVGRDREADTQYF; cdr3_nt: TGTGCCAGCAGCGTAGGGAGGGACAGGGAGGCAGATACGCAGTATTTT
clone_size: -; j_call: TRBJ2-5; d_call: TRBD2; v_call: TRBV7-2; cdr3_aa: CASSLVAGAFETQYF; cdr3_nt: TGTGCCAGCAGCTTAGTGGCGGGAGCTTTTGAGACCCAGTACTTC
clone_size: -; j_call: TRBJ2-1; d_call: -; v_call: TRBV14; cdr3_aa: CASSQVSSYNEQFF; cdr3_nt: TGTGCCAGCAGCCAAGTTAGCTCCTACAATGAGCAGTTCTTC
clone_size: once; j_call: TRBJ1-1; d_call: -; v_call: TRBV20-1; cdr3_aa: CSALDTEAFF; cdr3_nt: TGCAGTGCCCTCGACACTGAAGCTTTCTTT
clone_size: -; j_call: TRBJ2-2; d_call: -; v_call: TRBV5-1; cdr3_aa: CASSVGHRNTGELFF; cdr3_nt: TGCGCCAGCAGCGTGGGACATAGGAACACCGGGGAGCTGTTTTTT
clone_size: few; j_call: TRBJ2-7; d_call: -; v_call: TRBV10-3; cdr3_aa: CAISESAENPYEQYF; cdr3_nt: TGTGCCATCAGTGAGTCGGCCGAGAACCCCTACGAGCAGTACTTC
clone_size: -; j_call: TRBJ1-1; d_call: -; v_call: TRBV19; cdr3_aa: CASRTSGGLGPEAFF; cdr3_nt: TGTGCCAGTAGGACTTCCGGGGGGCTGGGACCTGAAGCTTTCTTT
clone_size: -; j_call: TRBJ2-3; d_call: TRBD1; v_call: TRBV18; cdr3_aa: CASSPTITGESTDTQYF; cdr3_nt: TGTGCCAGCTCACCTACTATCACAGGGGAGAGCACAGATACGCAGTATTTT
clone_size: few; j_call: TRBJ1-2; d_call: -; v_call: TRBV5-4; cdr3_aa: CASSPFTGQSYYGYTF; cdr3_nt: TGTGCCAGCAGCCCCTTCACCGGGCAGAGCTACTATGGCTACACCTTC
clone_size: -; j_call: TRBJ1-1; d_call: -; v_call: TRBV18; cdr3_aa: CASSRRQEIHTEAFF; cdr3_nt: TGTGCCAGCTCACGAAGGCAGGAGATCCACACTGAAGCTTTCTTT
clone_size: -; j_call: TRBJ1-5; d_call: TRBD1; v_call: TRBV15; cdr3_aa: CATSRSQGARGQPQHF; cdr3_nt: TGTGCCACCAGCAGATCCCAGGGGGCGCGCGGTCAGCCCCAGCATTTT
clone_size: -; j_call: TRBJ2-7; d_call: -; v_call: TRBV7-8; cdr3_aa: CASSLTVGNTYEQYF; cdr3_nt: TGTGCCAGCAGCTTGACAGTTGGGAATACCTACGAGCAGTACTTC
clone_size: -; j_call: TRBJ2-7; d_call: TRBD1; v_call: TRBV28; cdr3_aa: CASRPGTATYEQYF; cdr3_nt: TGTGCCAGCAGACCCGGGACAGCCACCTACGAGCAGTACTTC
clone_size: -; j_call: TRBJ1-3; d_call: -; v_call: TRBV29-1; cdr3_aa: CGYREFSGNTIYF; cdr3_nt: TGCGGCTACAGGGAATTCTCTGGAAACACCATATATTTT
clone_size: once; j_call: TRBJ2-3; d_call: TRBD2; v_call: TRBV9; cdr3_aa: CASSVGLAGVVVRDTQYF; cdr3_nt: TGTGCCAGCAGCGTAGGACTAGCGGGAGTAGTGGTACGAGATACGCAGTATTTT
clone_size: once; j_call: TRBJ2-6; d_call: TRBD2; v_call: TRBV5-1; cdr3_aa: CASSLGLAGAGANVLTF; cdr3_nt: TGCGCCAGCAGCTTGGGGCTAGCGGGAGCTGGGGCCAACGTCCTGACTTTC
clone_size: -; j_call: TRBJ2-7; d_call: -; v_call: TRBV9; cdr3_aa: CASSVAGGSPYEQYF; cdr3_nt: TGTGCCAGCAGCGTAGCTGGGGGATCTCCCTACGAGCAGTACTTC
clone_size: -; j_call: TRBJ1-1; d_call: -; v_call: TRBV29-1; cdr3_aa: CSVDPQGKNTEAFF; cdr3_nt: TGCAGCGTTGATCCCCAGGGGAAGAACACTGAAGCTTTCTTT
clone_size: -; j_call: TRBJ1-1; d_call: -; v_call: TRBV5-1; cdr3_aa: CASRTGRVGGTEAFF; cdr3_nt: TGCGCCAGCAGAACAGGACGAGTAGGGGGGACTGAAGCTTTCTTT
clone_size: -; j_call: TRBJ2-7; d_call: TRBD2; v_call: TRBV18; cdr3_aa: CASSPGAGVPYEQYF; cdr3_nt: TGTGCCAGCTCACCAGGGGCGGGAGTACCCTACGAGCAGTACTTC
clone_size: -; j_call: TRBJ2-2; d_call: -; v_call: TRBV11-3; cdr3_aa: CASSLPPHGELFF; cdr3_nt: TGTGCCAGCAGCTTACCTCCACACGGGGAGCTGTTTTTT